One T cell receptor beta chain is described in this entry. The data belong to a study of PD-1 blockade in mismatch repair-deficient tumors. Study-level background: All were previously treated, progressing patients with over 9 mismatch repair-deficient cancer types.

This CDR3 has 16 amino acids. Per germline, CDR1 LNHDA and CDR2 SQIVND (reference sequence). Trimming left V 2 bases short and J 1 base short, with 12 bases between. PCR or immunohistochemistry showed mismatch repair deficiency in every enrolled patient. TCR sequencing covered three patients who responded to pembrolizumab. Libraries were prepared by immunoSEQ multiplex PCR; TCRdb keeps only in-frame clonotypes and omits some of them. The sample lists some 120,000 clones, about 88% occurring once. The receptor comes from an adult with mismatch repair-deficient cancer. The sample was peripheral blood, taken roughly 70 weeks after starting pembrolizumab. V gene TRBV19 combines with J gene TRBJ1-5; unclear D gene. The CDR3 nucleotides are TGTGCCAGTAGTATAACTGGTCCCGGGAGCAATCAGCCCCAGCATTTT. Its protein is CASSITGPGSNQPQHF.